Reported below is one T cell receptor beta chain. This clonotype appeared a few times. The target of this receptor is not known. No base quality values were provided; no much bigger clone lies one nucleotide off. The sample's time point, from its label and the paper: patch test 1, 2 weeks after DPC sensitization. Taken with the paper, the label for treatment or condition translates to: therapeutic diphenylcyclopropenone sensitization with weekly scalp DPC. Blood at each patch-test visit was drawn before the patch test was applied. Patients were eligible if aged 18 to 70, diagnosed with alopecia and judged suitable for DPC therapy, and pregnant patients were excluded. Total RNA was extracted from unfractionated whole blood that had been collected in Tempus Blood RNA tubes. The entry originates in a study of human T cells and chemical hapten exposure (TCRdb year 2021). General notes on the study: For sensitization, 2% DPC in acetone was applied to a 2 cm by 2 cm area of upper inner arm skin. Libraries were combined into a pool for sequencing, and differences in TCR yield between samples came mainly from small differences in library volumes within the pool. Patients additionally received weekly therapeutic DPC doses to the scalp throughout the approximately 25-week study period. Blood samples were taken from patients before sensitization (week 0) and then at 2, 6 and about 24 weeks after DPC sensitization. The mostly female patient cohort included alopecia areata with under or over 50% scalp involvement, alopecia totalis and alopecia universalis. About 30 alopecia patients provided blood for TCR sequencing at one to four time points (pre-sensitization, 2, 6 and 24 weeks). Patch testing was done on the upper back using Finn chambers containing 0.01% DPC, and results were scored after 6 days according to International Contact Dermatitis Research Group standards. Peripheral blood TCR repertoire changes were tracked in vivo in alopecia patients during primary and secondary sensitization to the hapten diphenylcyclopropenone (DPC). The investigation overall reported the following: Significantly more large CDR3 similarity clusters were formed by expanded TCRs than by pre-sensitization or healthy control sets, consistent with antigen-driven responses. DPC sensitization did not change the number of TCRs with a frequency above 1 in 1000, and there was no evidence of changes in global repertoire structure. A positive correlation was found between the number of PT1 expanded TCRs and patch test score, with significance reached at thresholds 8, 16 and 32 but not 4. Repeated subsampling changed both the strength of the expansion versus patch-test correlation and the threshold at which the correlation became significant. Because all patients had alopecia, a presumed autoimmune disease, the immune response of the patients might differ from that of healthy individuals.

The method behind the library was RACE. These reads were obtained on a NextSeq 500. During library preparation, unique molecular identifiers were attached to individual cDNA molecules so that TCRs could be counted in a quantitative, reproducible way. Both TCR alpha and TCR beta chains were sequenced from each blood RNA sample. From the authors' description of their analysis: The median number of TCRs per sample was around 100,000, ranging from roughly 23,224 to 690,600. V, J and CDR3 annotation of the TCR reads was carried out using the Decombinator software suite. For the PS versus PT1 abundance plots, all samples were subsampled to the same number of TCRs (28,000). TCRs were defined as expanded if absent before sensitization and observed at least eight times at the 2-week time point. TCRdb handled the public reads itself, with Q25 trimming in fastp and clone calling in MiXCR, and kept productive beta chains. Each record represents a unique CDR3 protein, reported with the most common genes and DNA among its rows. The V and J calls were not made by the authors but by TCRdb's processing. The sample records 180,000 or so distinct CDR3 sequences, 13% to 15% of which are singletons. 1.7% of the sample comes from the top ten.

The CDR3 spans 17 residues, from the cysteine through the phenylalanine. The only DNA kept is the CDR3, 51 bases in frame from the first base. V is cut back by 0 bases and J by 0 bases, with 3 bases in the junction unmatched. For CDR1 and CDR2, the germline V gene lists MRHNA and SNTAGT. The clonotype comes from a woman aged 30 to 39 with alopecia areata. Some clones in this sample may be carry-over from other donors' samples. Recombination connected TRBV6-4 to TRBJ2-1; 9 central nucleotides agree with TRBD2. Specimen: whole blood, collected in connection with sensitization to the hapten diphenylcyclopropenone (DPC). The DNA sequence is TGTGCCAGCAGTGACTCAAGCGGGGGGAGCTCCTACAATGAGCAGTTCTTC. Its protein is CASSDSSGGSSYNEQFF.